This section outlines one T cell receptor beta chain sequence together with its context. The antigen is not known. Using immunoSEQ multiplex PCR, the repertoire was profiled, and TCRdb retains in-frame clones only, with some absent. The repertoire holds about 180,000 clones, with 88% as singletons. This CDR3 contains 13 residues. Deletions cut 3 bases from V and 8 bases from J, with 10 bases between. The data originate from a study of T cell responses to AZD1222 COVID-19 vaccine. Looking at the study overall: Second-dose groups at about 4 or about 12 weeks were pooled. Notes on the study in general: Once two AZD1222 doses were given, Spike-specific TCR breadth and depth went up.

The chain links TRBV12-3 or TRBV12-4 to TRBJ2-2; either TRBD1 or TRBD2 may fit D (5 bases each). This clonotype originated in an adult in good health. The sample in question was peripheral blood, obtained on day 0 of AZD1222 vaccination. CDR3 residues: CASSLLGGGELFF. CDR3 sequence (DNA): TGTGCCAGCAGTTTGCTTGGGGGAGGGGAGCTGTTTTTT.